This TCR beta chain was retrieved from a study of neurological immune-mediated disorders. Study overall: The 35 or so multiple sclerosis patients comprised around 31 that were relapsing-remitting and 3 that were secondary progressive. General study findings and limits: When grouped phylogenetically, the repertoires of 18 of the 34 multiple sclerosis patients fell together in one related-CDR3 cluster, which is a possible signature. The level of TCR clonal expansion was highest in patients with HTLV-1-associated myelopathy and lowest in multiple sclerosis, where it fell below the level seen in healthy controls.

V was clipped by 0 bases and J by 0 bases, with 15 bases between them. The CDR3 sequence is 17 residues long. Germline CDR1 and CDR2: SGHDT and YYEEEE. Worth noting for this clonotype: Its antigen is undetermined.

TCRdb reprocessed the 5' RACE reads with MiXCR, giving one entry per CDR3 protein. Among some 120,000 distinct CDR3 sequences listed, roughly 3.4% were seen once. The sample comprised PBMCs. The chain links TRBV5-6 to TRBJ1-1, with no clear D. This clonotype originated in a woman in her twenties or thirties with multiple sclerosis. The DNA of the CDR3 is TGTGCCAGCAGCTTGGCCATAATGGACGGAATGAACACTGAAGCTTTCTTT. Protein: CASSLAIMDGMNTEAFF.